Listed below are T cell receptor beta chains from one sample, sequenced in a study of regulatory T cells in long-lasting Graves disease. TCRdb independently ran MiXCR on the multiplex PCR reads; one entry per CDR3 protein. The table has around 360,000 distinct CDR3 sequences, 15% to 20% seen once; the top ten hold roughly a fifth. This same sample was also part of a study on T cells in Graves' hyperthyroidism and ophthalmopathy.

The input for sequencing was peripheral blood mononuclear cells (PBMCs), taken at new diagnosis, from a patient treated with antithyroid drugs. These receptors were taken from a woman aged 18 to 35 with Graves disease. CDR3s include the opening cysteine and the closing phenylalanine or tryptophan. Fields, in order: V gene, J gene, clone size, D gene, CDR3 protein, CDR3 DNA. The D gene is left open where the match is weak. Clone size is shown for a subset of rows, as once, few, many or a class of expanded clone.

TRBV6-5	TRBJ2-7	many	-	CASSSGWWQYF	TGTGCCAGCAGTTCCGGGTGGTGGCAGTACTTC
TRBV3-1	TRBJ2-1	-	TRBD2	CASSQTSGVGSYNEQFF	TGTGCCAGCAGCCAGACTAGCGGGGTAGGCTCCTACAATGAGCAGTTCTTC
TRBV20-1	TRBJ1-1	few	TRBD1	CSARDPRTGGVRAFF	TGCAGTGCTAGAGATCCTAGGACAGGGGGCGTTCGGGCTTTCTTT
TRBV13	TRBJ1-1	many	TRBD1	CASGGTGIVEAFF	TGTGCCAGCGGAGGGACAGGGATTGTTGAAGCTTTCTTT
TRBV20-1	TRBJ2-3	-	-	CSAAHQDTQYF	TGCAGTGCTGCACACCAAGATACGCAGTATTTT
TRBV18	TRBJ2-2	many	TRBD1	CASSPTPPGQGTNTGELFF	TGTGCCAGCTCACCAACCCCTCCGGGACAGGGAACGAACACCGGGGAGCTGTTTTTT
TRBV6-5	TRBJ1-2	many	TRBD1	CASSYQQGANYGYTF	TGTGCCAGCAGTTACCAACAGGGGGCTAACTATGGCTACACCTTC
TRBV6-5	TRBJ2-5	many	-	CASSFLDRQETQYF	TGTGCCAGCAGTTTTTTGGACAGACAAGAGACCCAGTACTTC
TRBV5-5	TRBJ1-4	-	-	CASSLEAGSGEKLFF	TGTGCCAGCAGCTTGGAGGCAGGGTCGGGCGAAAAACTGTTTTTT
TRBV9	TRBJ1-1	many	TRBD1	CASSPGGQFGTEAFF	TGTGCCAGCTCCCCAGGGGGGCAGTTTGGCACTGAAGCTTTCTTT
TRBV3-1	TRBJ1-3	many	-	CASRDGGISGNTIYF	TGTGCCAGCAGAGATGGGGGAATCTCTGGAAACACCATATATTTT
TRBV9	TRBJ2-1	many	-	CASSVGPSYNEQFF	TGTGCCAGCAGCGTAGGTCCTTCCTACAATGAGCAGTTCTTC
TRBV5-1	TRBJ2-7	many	-	CASSLTISSYEQYF	TGCGCCAGCAGCCTCACTATCAGCTCCTACGAGCAGTACTTC
TRBV25-1	TRBJ1-3	few	-	CASSEARESGNTIYF	TGTGCCAGCAGTGAAGCCCGGGAGTCTGGAAACACCATATATTTT
TRBV30	TRBJ2-3	many	TRBD1	CAWGTRDRGLDTQYF	TGTGCCTGGGGGACACGGGACAGGGGGCTAGATACGCAGTATTTT
TRBV10-3	TRBJ1-6	-	-	CAIRAGVPYNSPLHF	TGTGCCATCAGGGCGGGGGTCCCCTATAATTCACCCCTCCACTTT
TRBV15	TRBJ1-2	once	TRBD1	CATSRDRDRGVGPAYGYTF	TGTGCCACCAGCAGAGATCGGGACAGGGGGGTTGGCCCGGCCTATGGCTACACCTTC
TRBV7-8	TRBJ2-6	few	TRBD1	CASSAAWTGYSGANVLTF	TGTGCCAGCAGCGCCGCCTGGACAGGGTACTCTGGGGCCAACGTCCTGACTTTC
TRBV5-6	TRBJ2-7	few	-	CASSSDRSYEQYF	TGTGCCAGCAGCTCTGACAGATCCTACGAGCAGTACTTC
TRBV19	TRBJ2-1	-	-	CASSIVALSYNEQFF	TGTGCCAGTAGTATAGTTGCCCTATCCTACAATGAGCAGTTCTTC
TRBV20-1	TRBJ2-7	many	-	CSARDPGTHSYEQYF	TGCAGTGCTAGAGATCCCGGGACCCACTCCTACGAGCAGTACTTC
TRBV6-1	TRBJ1-4	-	TRBD1	CASRPGTAGQKLFF	TGTGCCAGCAGGCCCGGGACAGCCGGACAGAAACTGTTTTTT
TRBV5-1	TRBJ1-5	-	-	CASSLDPGGGQPQHF	TGCGCCAGCAGCTTGGATCCGGGTGGGGGTCAGCCCCAGCATTTT
TRBV24-1	TRBJ2-5	many	TRBD2	CATSEPRTSGQETQYF	TGTGCCACCAGTGAGCCTCGGACTAGCGGCCAAGAGACCCAGTACTTC
TRBV7-9	TRBJ2-7	many	TRBD1	CASSLAPDREDYEQYF	TGTGCCAGCAGCTTAGCCCCGGACAGGGAAGACTACGAGCAGTACTTC
TRBV7-6	TRBJ2-1	many	-	CASSLTGTGSSYNEQFF	TGTGCCAGCAGCCTAACCGGGACTGGAAGCTCCTACAATGAGCAGTTCTTC
TRBV20-1	TRBJ2-1	many	TRBD1	CSASGTPGQGGNEQFF	TGCAGTGCTAGTGGCACCCCGGGACAGGGGGGGAATGAGCAGTTCTTC
TRBV20-1	TRBJ1-2	many	-	CIAAGHGYTF	TGCATAGCGGCAGGGCATGGCTACACCTTC
TRBV20-1	TRBJ2-2	many	-	CSAGGQTNTGELFF	TGCAGTGCTGGCGGACAGACGAACACCGGGGAGCTGTTTTTT
TRBV7-9	TRBJ1-3	-	TRBD1	CASSFKTGAGNTIYF	TGTGCCAGCAGCTTTAAGACAGGGGCTGGAAACACCATATATTTT
TRBV19	TRBJ2-7	few	-	CASSGSNSLYEQYF	TGTGCCAGTAGTGGGTCCAACAGCCTCTACGAGCAGTACTTC
TRBV5-1	TRBJ1-1	-	-	CASSLGTIGTEAFF	TGCGCCAGCAGCTTGGGGACCATAGGGACAGAAGCTTTCTTT
TRBV28	TRBJ2-7	many	TRBD2	CASSSIQTSGNYEQYF	TGTGCCAGCAGTTCCATCCAGACTAGCGGGAACTACGAGCAGTACTTC
TRBV3-1	TRBJ2-7	many	TRBD2	CASSQVSSGTYEQYF	TGTGCCAGCAGCCAAGTTTCTAGCGGAACCTACGAGCAGTACTTC
TRBV12-3/TRBV12-4	TRBJ2-2	many	-	CASLGSGELFF	TGTGCCAGCCTCGGGTCCGGGGAGCTGTTTTTT
TRBV3-1	TRBJ2-3	few	-	CASSQETSEGADTQYF	TGTGCCAGCAGCCAAGAAACTAGCGAGGGGGCAGATACGCAGTATTTT
TRBV3-1	TRBJ1-5	many	TRBD1	CASSQGDREDQPQHF	TGTGCCAGCAGCCAAGGGGACAGAGAGGACCAGCCCCAGCATTTT
TRBV30	TRBJ2-1	many	-	CAWSGSYNEQFF	TGTGCCTGGAGCGGCTCCTACAATGAGCAGTTCTTC
TRBV2	TRBJ1-4	-	-	CASSGVGEREKLFF	TGTGCCAGCAGTGGGGTGGGTGAACGGGAAAAACTGTTTTTT
TRBV6-1	TRBJ1-3	-	-	CASRPRGSGNTIYF	TGTGCCAGCAGACCCCGAGGTTCTGGAAACACCATATATTTT
TRBV9	TRBJ2-1	many	-	CASSVRFSDNEQFF	TGTGCCAGCAGCGTAAGGTTTAGTGACAATGAGCAGTTCTTC
TRBV27	TRBJ1-2	many	-	CASSLSANYGYTF	TGTGCCAGCAGTTTATCTGCTAACTATGGCTACACCTTC
TRBV5-1	TRBJ2-1	many	TRBD2	CASKPASGGDNEQFF	TGCGCCAGCAAACCCGCTAGCGGGGGGGACAATGAGCAGTTCTTC
TRBV7-6	TRBJ1-2	many	-	CASSSRGAYGYTF	TGTGCCAGCAGCTCTCGGGGGGCCTATGGCTACACCTTC
TRBV25-1	TRBJ2-1	many	-	CASSKGRAFEQFF	TGTGCCAGCAGTAAGGGACGAGCCTTCGAGCAGTTCTTC